These 29 T cell receptor beta chains were all obtained from the same sample, sequenced in a study of T cell responses to AZD1222 COVID-19 vaccine. The data were produced by immunoSEQ multiplex PCR, yet TCRdb's version contains in-frame clones alone and is incomplete. The data show approximately 100,000 clones, with about 90% seen just once and around 20% held by the top ten. The sequenced sample was peripheral blood, obtained on day 0 of AZD1222 vaccination. The receptors stem from an adult in good health.

V and J are TRBV28 and TRBJ1-1; TRBD1 matches 7 bases. Trimming removed 5 bases from V and 7 bases from J; junction bases left unmatched: 7. Germline V lookup: CDR1 MDHEN, CDR2 SYDVKM. The CDR3 length is 13 residues. The CDR3 DNA reads as TGTGCCAGCAGTCGGGGACAGATGATTGAAGCTTTCTTT. Residues: CASSRGQMIEAFF. The full variable domain, completed using reference TRBV28 and TRBJ1-1, is DVKVTQSSRYLVKRTGEKVFLECVQDMDHENMFWYRQDPGLGLRLIYFSYDVKMKEKGDIPEGYSVSREKKERFSLILESASTNQTSMYLCASSRGQMIEAFFGQGTRLTVV.

This rearrangement joins TRBV24-1 to TRBJ2-4; 9 bases fit TRBD1. Germline V gene lookup returns CDR1 KGHDR and CDR2 SFDVKD. V lost 3 bases and J lost 7; bases outside the gene matches: 6. The CDR3 has 15 amino acids. CDR3 protein: CATSDGVTGGNIQYF. The CDR3 nucleotides read TGTGCCACCAGTGATGGGGTGACAGGGGGGAACATTCAGTACTTC.

The chain carries TRBV7-2 and TRBJ2-3; the D is unclear. In germline, CDR1 is SGHTA, CDR2 FQGNSA. The V gene lost 2 bases and the J gene lost 2 bases, with 8 bases spanning the gap. The CDR3 consists of 14 residues. The CDR3 DNA follows: TGTGCCAGCAGCTTAACAGACTTCACAGATACGCAGTATTTT. It encodes CASSLTDFTDTQYF.

The V call is TRBV28, the J call TRBJ2-7; maybe TRBD2 (6 bases). Germline V gene sequence: CDR1 MDHEN, CDR2 SYDVKM. The V end was cut by 3 bases, the J end by 6 bases, with 12 bases between. There are 13 residues in the CDR3. The CDR3 loop is CASSFGRDREQYF. The CDR3 coding sequence is TGTGCCAGCAGTTTTGGGCGGGATCGCGAGCAGTACTTC.

The rearrangement links TRBV19 to TRBJ1-3, with TRBD1 matching 8 bases. Germline loops: CDR1 LNHDA, CDR2 SQIVND (reference sequence). The V gene end was trimmed by 4 bases and the J gene end by 4 bases; junction bases not matched to a gene: 9. The CDR3 totals 16 residues. This CDR3 is CASSTHGRGLGNTIYF. In DNA, the CDR3 is TGTGCCAGTAGTACCCACGGCAGGGGGCTCGGAAACACCATATATTTT.

The V and J genes are TRBV5-1 and TRBJ2-7, with 9 bases fitting TRBD1. Germline CDR1 SGHRS, CDR2 YFSETQ. The J segment lost 6 bases and the V segment lost 1 base, leaving 5 bases of the junction unmatched. The CDR3 runs to 14 residues. This chain's CDR3 is CASSLSQTGGEQYF. In DNA, the CDR3 is TGCGCCAGCAGCTTGTCCCAGACAGGGGGCGAGCAGTACTTC.

The V gene is TRBV28, the J gene TRBJ2-1, with 9 bases identical to TRBD1. There are 16 residues in the CDR3. The trim removed 5 bases at V and 0 bases at J, leaving 5 bases unmatched. Looked up from germline, CDR1 is MDHEN and CDR2 is SYDVKM. The CDR3 is CASSADRGSSYNEQFF. CDR3 bases: TGTGCCAGCAGTGCTGACAGGGGGAGCTCCTACAATGAGCAGTTCTTC.

This clone was counted between two and nine times. CDR3 protein: CASSLATSGDTDTQYF. The DNA of the CDR3 is TGTGCCAGCAGCTTAGCAACTAGCGGGGACACAGATACGCAGTATTTT. The chain recombines TRBV7-2 with TRBJ2-3, with 10 positions matching TRBD2. The V gene's germline CDR1 is SGHTA and CDR2 FQGNSA. The CDR3 is 16 residues long. The junction had 2 bases not matched to a gene; V was cut back by 0 bases and J by 2 bases.

The chain has TRBV6-5 and TRBJ2-3, with D possibly being TRBD1 or TRBD2 (5 bases each). The germline CDR1 and CDR2 sequences are MNHEY and SVGAGI. Trimming shortened V by 10 bases and J by 2 bases, and 13 bases separated the two germline ends. The length of the CDR3 is 13 residues. CDR3 loop: CATLRDLTDTQYF. The CDR3 nucleotides are TGTGCCACCCTTCGGGACCTCACAGATACGCAGTATTTT.

V is TRBV30 and J is TRBJ1-2; D possibly corresponds to TRBD1 (5 bases). Germline CDR1 reads GTSNPN; CDR2 reads SVGIG (reference sequence). The CDR3 length is 10 residues. CDR3 in amino acids: CGVGDWGYTF. The CDR3 coding sequence is TGTGGGGTGGGGGATTGGGGCTACACCTTC.

This rearrangement joins TRBV5-1 to TRBJ2-1, with TRBD1 matching 7 bases. Per the germline V gene, CDR1 is SGHRS and CDR2 is YFSETQ. Trimming cost V 3 bases and J 0 bases; bases outside gene matches: 6. The CDR3 length is 16 residues. CDR3 loop: CASSSRQGSSYNEQFF. The CDR3 nucleotides are TGCGCCAGCAGCTCAAGACAGGGAAGCTCCTACAATGAGCAGTTCTTC.

The gene calls are TRBV9 and TRBJ2-2, with D uncertain. V shed 3 bases and J shed 4 bases, with 13 bases lying between them. Germline-derived CDR1 and CDR2 are SGDLS and YYNGEE. The CDR3 spans 15 residues. The CDR3 nucleotides are TGTGCCAGCAGCGACTCAAGTAAACCCACCGGGGAGCTGTTTTTT. It encodes CASSDSSKPTGELFF.

This clone was found once. The chain joins TRBV2 to TRBJ1-1, with unresolved D. V shed 6 bases and J shed 1 base, with 15 bases lying between them. The CDR3 is 15 residues long. CDR1 and CDR2 from the germline V gene are SNHLY and FYNNEI. CDR3 coding DNA: TGTGCCAGCAGCCTTTCAGGCAAAGCGAACACTGAAGCTTTCTTT. It specifies CASSLSGKANTEAFF. Supplemented by reference TRBV2 and TRBJ1-1, the full variable domain reads EPEVTQTPSHQVTQMGQEVILRCVPISNHLYFYWYRQILGQKVEFLVSFYNNEISEKSEIFDDQFSVERPDGSNFTLKIRSTKLEDSAMYFCASSLSGKANTEAFFGQGTRLTVV.

The chain couples TRBV28 to TRBJ2-7, with D unresolved. Trimming cost V 7 bases and J 2 bases, with 12 bases left between them. This CDR3 has 13 amino acids. Germline CDR1 reads MDHEN; CDR2 reads SYDVKM. The CDR3 sequence: CASKVPSTYEQYF. DNA for the CDR3: TGTGCCAGCAAAGTTCCTTCTACCTACGAGCAGTACTTC.

This chain uses TRBV27 with TRBJ1-2; D perhaps matches TRBD1 (6 bases). Germline V gene sequence: CDR1 MNHEY, CDR2 SMNVEV (reference sequence). CDR3 length: 14 amino acids. The V gene lost 7 bases and the J gene lost 7 bases, with 19 bases spanning the gap. The CDR3 DNA sequence: TGTGCCAGCACCCCAACTACAGGGCTAGGTGGCTACACCTTC. This encodes CASTPTTGLGGYTF.

The V and J genes are TRBV10-3 and TRBJ2-1, with TRBD2 matching over 12 bases. V shed 6 bases and J 6 bases; nucleotides not matched to a gene: 3. In germline, CDR1 is ENHRY, CDR2 SYGVKD. The CDR3 has 14 residues. The CDR3 loop is CAIRPGLAGNEQFF. DNA of the CDR3: TGTGCCATCAGACCGGGACTAGCGGGCAATGAGCAGTTCTTC.

The chain is built from TRBV9 and TRBJ1-1, with D possibly matching TRBD1 (6 bases). Trimming removed 5 bases at V and 0 bases at J, with 8 bases between. The CDR3 covers 13 residues. Germline CDR1 reads SGDLS; CDR2 reads YYNGEE. This CDR3 is CASRGHMNTEAFF. In nucleotides, the CDR3 is TGTGCCAGCAGGGGACACATGAACACTGAAGCTTTCTTT.

The chain combines TRBV10-3 with TRBJ2-7; 9 nucleotides match TRBD1. The V segment lost 11 bases and the J segment 7 bases; nucleotides outside the gene matches: 6. This CDR3 has 11 residues. The germline CDR1 and CDR2 sequences are ENHRY and SYGVKD. This CDR3 reads CAVDRGGEQYF. The CDR3 DNA follows: TGTGCCGTGGACAGGGGAGGAGAGCAGTACTTC.

In this sample, this clone turned up a few times. This sequence joins TRBV27 and TRBJ2-1; D is unresolved. The CDR3 covers 11 residues. Germline CDR1 reads MNHEY; CDR2 reads SMNVEV (reference sequence). V was pared by 6 bases and J by 4 bases, with 4 bases between. The CDR3, as DNA: TGTGCCAGCAGGGTTTACAATGAGCAGTTCTTC. Its protein product is CASRVYNEQFF.

The chain carries TRBV10-3 and TRBJ2-3, with 10 bases that match TRBD2. The V and J ends lost 4 bases and 3 bases, in that order; junction bases with no gene match: 4. This CDR3 region has 15 residues. Germline V gene sequence: CDR1 ENHRY, CDR2 SYGVKD. CDR3 protein: CAISGASGSTDTQYF. Here the CDR3 DNA reads TGTGCCATCAGTGGGGCTAGCGGGAGTACAGATACGCAGTATTTT.

Note on this clone: Other nucleotide sequences from this sample produce the same CDR3. The chain uses TRBV7-2 and TRBJ1-5, with TRBD1 matching 7 bases. The CDR3 contains 14 residues. Germline assignment: CDR1 SGHTA and CDR2 FQGNSA. V dropped 4 bases and J dropped 4; count of bases not matched to a gene: 4. The CDR3 region has the DNA TGTGCCAGCAGCTCGGGACAGCTAAATCAGCCCCAGCATTTT. It translates to CASSSGQLNQPQHF.

The chain joins TRBV5-5 to TRBJ2-2, with a possible D match to TRBD2 (6 bases). The length of the CDR3 is 15 residues. Germline values: CDR1 SGHKS, CDR2 YYEKEE (reference sequence). The V end lost 1 base, the J end lost 4 bases, and 11 bases lay between the germline ends. This CDR3 reads CASSLRQGGTGELFF. The CDR3 DNA sequence: TGTGCCAGCAGCTTGCGCCAGGGAGGCACCGGGGAGCTGTTTTTT.

This clone was counted a few times. The V call is TRBV4-1, the J call TRBJ1-3; D not resolved. The CDR3 consists of 13 residues. Trimming left V 4 bases short and J 4 bases short, with 8 bases between. Germline V gene data show CDR1 as MGHRA and CDR2 as YSYEKL. In DNA, the CDR3 is TGCGCCAGCAGCCCGGAAGGGGGAAACACCATATATTTT. Its protein is CASSPEGGNTIYF.

The chain couples TRBV3-1 (or the pseudogene TRBV3-2) to TRBJ1-5; 8 nucleotides align to TRBD1. The CDR3 length is 15 residues. With V trimmed by 4 bases and J by 6 bases, 8 bases remained unmatched. The germline CDR1 and CDR2 sequences are LGHDT and YNNKEL (reference sequence). As DNA, the CDR3 is TGTGCCAGCAGCCTCGGACAGGGAGGAGGTCAGCCCCAGCATTTT. Protein: CASSLGQGGGQPQHF.

The chain employs TRBV30 and TRBJ2-7, with D uncertain. This CDR3 contains 14 residues. The germline CDR1 and CDR2 sequences are GTSNPN and SVGIG (reference sequence). The ends were cut back, 0 bases at V and 2 bases at J, with 11 bases in the middle. The CDR3 DNA reads as TGTGCCTGGAGTGTTCCATGGAGTACCTACGAGCAGTACTTC. Translated: CAWSVPWSTYEQYF. Filled out from reference TRBV30 and TRBJ2-7, the complete variable domain reads SQTIHQWPATLVQPVGSPLSLECTVEGTSNPNLYWYRQAAGRGLQLLFYSVGIGQISSEVPQNLSASRPQDRQFILSSKKLLLSDSGFYLCAWSVPWSTYEQYFGPGTRLTVT.

V usage is TRBV12-3 or TRBV12-4 and J usage is TRBJ1-1; D unresolved. V shed 2 bases and J shed 4 bases, with 5 bases lying between them. The CDR3 has 12 residues. CDR3 region: CASSLRSTEAFF. CDR3 DNA sequence: TGTGCCAGCAGTTTAAGGAGCACTGAAGCTTTCTTT.

The V and J genes are TRBV24-1 and TRBJ2-5; no reliable D call. Germline CDR1 and CDR2: KGHDR and SFDVKD. The length of the CDR3 is 12 residues. Trimming removed 7 bases at V and 5 bases at J, with 10 bases between. CDR3 region: CATRANGETQYF. In DNA form, the CDR3 reads TGTGCCACCAGAGCCAATGGGGAGACCCAGTACTTC.

The V call is TRBV9, the J call TRBJ2-2; 7 bases map to TRBD1. This CDR3 is 14 amino acids long. Germline V gene data show CDR1 as SGDLS and CDR2 as YYNGEE. Losses at the gene ends were 3 bases for V and 4 bases for J; bases not matched to a gene: 3. CDR3 bases: TGTGCCAGCAGCGGGGGACAGTTCACCGGGGAGCTGTTTTTT. This codes for CASSGGQFTGELFF.

The genes are TRBV5-1 and TRBJ2-7, with 14 bases lining up with TRBD2. Germline loops: CDR1 SGHRS, CDR2 YFSETQ. V gave up 4 bases and J gave up 0 bases; unmatched junction bases: 6. This CDR3 region has 17 residues. The CDR3 here is CASSPGTSGGSSYEQYF. The CDR3 DNA sequence: TGCGCCAGCAGCCCGGGGACTAGCGGGGGTAGCTCCTACGAGCAGTACTTC.